Below are 30 T cell receptor beta chains sequenced from a single sample in a study of blood T cells in healthy people across ages. The second PCR ran roughly 6 to 11 cycles with a sample-barcoded 5' primer and J-beta primers. Via MiXCR, TCRdb re-called the 5' RACE reads, giving one row per CDR3 protein. Of 450,000 to 600,000 distinct CDR3 sequences listed, roughly a quarter are singletons. The same data also contributed to another study, on T cells of mothers and their children.

The specimen was blood. These receptors were obtained from a boy between 2 and 10 years old in good health.

This clonotype was seen only a few times. The gene calls are TRBV7-9 and TRBJ1-4; 7 bases agree with TRBD1. This CDR3 is 15 amino acids long. Germline loops: CDR1 SEHNR, CDR2 FQNEAQ (reference sequence). With V trimmed by 1 base and J by 7 bases, 6 bases remained unmatched. As DNA, the CDR3 is TGTGCCAGCAGCTTAGAAGAGACAGGGAGTGAAAAACTGTTTTTT. This gives the protein CASSLEETGSEKLFF.

This clonotype was seen a handful of times. The rearrangement links TRBV20-1 to TRBJ2-3, with 8 positions matching TRBD2. Per the germline V gene, CDR1 is DFQATT and CDR2 is SNEGSKA (reference sequence). CDR3 length: 14 residues. The junction had 3 bases not matched to a gene; V was cut back by 0 bases and J by 4 bases. In DNA, the CDR3 is TGCAGTGCTAGAGACCGCGGGAGGTCAGATACGCAGTATTTT. Its translation: CSARDRGRSDTQYF.

The chain couples TRBV20-1 to TRBJ2-7, with TRBD2 identical over 7 bases. The J call may be wrong; the DNA end is better matched by TRBJ2-1. The CDR3 covers 14 residues. The germline V gene encodes CDR1 DFQATT and CDR2 SNEGSKA (reference sequence). CDR3 coding DNA: TGCAGTGCTATCGGACTAGAGGTCCACAATGAGCAGTTCTTC. Protein: CSAIGLEVHNEQFF.

This clonotype was observed a few times. This chain uses TRBV6-1 with TRBJ1-6; TRBD1 aligns across 7 bases. The ends lost 7 bases at V and 7 bases at J; junction bases unmatched: 7. CDR1 is MNHNS and CDR2 is SASEGT in the germline V gene. The CDR3 loop spans 14 amino acids. CDR3 sequence (DNA): TGTGCCAGCACCGACAGGGATAGAAATTCACCCCTCCACTTT. Its protein is CASTDRDRNSPLHF.

This clonotype was found a few times. This chain connects TRBV6-1 to TRBJ2-5, with a weak D call TRBD2 (6 bases). The J call is uncertain, as TRBJ2-1 better fits the DNA end. The CDR3 is made up of 11 amino acids. CDR1 and CDR2 from the germline V gene are MNHNS and SASEGT. This CDR3 is CASSVGLEQFF. CDR3 nucleotide sequence: TGTGCCAGCAGCGTCGGACTAGAGCAGTTCTTC.

This sequence joins TRBV20-1 and TRBJ2-5; either TRBD1 or TRBD2 may fit D (6 bases each). Trimming stripped 2 bases from V and 5 bases from J, with 9 bases between. The CDR3 runs 12 residues. CDR1 and CDR2 (germline): DFQATT, SNEGSKA (reference sequence). DNA for the CDR3: TGCAGTGCTAGACGGGGGCTTGAGACCCAGTACTTC. Protein sequence: CSARRGLETQYF.

This clonotype was seen more than once but under ten times. The V gene is TRBV9, the J gene TRBJ2-7; 11 bases fit TRBD1. V was pared by 5 bases and J by 6 bases, with 1 base of the junction left unmatched. CDR1 SGDLS and CDR2 YYNGEE come from the germline V gene. The CDR3 is made up of 12 amino acids. The CDR3 bases are TGTGCCAGCAGAGGGACAGGGGGCGAGCAGTACTTC. Its protein is CASRGTGGEQYF.

The chain uses TRBV20-1 and TRBJ1-5; 10 bases fit TRBD1. V gave up 0 bases and J gave up 4 bases; unmatched junction bases: 6. In germline, CDR1 is DFQATT, CDR2 SNEGSKA (reference sequence). The CDR3 is 16 residues long. CDR3 region: CSARDGDRGVNQPQHF. DNA for the CDR3: TGCAGTGCTAGAGACGGGGACAGGGGCGTTAATCAGCCCCAGCATTTT.

This clonotype was detected a few times. V and J are TRBV3-1 and TRBJ2-5; 11 bases agree with TRBD2. Looked up from germline, CDR1 is LGHDT and CDR2 is YNNKEL (reference sequence). CDR3 size: 16 residues. V lost 1 base to trimming and J lost 2 bases; unmatched junction nucleotides: 3. CDR3 nucleotides: TGTGCCAGCAGCCAAGTTAGACTAGCGGGACAAGAGACCCAGTACTTC. As protein: CASSQVRLAGQETQYF.

The CDR3 protein is CASREPTSSYEQYF. The CDR3 DNA reads TGTGCCAGCAGGGAGCCGACGTCTTCCTACGAGCAGTACTTC. The chain recombines TRBV12-3 or TRBV12-4 with TRBJ2-7, with unresolved D. This CDR3 spans 14 amino acids. Trimming shortened V by 6 bases and J by 1 base, and 13 bases separated the two germline ends.

This clonotype was seen only a few times. The DNA is omitted, as the CDR3 cannot be located on it reliably, and the CDR3 follows TCRdb's listing. The chain couples TRBV13 to TRBJ2-7; TRBD1 is taken as the D call from the table, unchecked against the DNA. CDR1 PRHDT and CDR2 FYEKMQ come from the germline V gene (reference sequence). Ends included, the CDR3 has 17 residues. The chain's CDR3 is CASSPDRVGEGSYEQHF.

CDR3: CASSWTGTGNNEQFF. DNA of the CDR3: TGCGCCAGCAGCTGGACCGGGACAGGGAACAATGAGCAGTTCTTC. The chain uses TRBV5-1 and TRBJ2-1; 9 bases are shared with TRBD1. J gave up 5 bases and V 3 bases, and 6 bases lay outside the gene matches. CDR1 and CDR2 (germline): SGHRS, YFSETQ. The CDR3 spans 15 residues.

This clonotype was counted a few times. V and J are TRBV12-3 or TRBV12-4 and TRBJ2-1; tentative D call: TRBD2 (6 bases). The CDR3 extends over 15 amino acids. Trimming cost V 5 bases and J 4 bases, with 15 bases left between them. CDR3 region: CASSPRLVRYNEQFF. The DNA for the CDR3 is TGTGCCAGCAGTCCACGACTAGTAAGGTACAATGAGCAGTTCTTC.

This clonotype has a handful of counts. V and J are TRBV15 and TRBJ1-3; 8 bases are shared with TRBD1. The CDR3 is 15 residues long. V shed 5 bases, J shed 2 bases, and the junction held 5 bases outside the gene matches. CDR1 and CDR2 from the germline V gene are LNHNV and YYDKDF (reference sequence). DNA for the CDR3: TGTGCCACCAGCGCGGACAGGGTCACTGGAAACACCATATATTTT. This sequence encodes CATSADRVTGNTIYF.

In its sample, this clonotype was seen a few times. At one end, the junction sequence differs from germline, possibly due to a read error. This chain links TRBV12-3 or TRBV12-4 with TRBJ2-3; TRBD1 matches 8 bases. This CDR3 spans 16 amino acids. CDR3 region: CASSLNRGWITDTQYF. For the CDR3, the DNA is TGTGCTAGCAGCTTGAACAGGGGGTGGATCACAGATACGCAGTATTTT.

The CDR3 DNA is TGTGCCAGCACGGATAATTCCTACGAGCAGTACTTC. It specifies CASTDNSYEQYF. The chain recombines TRBV12-3 or TRBV12-4 with TRBJ2-5; D not resolved. The better agreement between TRBJ2-7 and the DNA end casts doubt on the J call. This CDR3 is built from 12 residues.

The V gene is TRBV7-3, the J gene TRBJ2-2; D is possibly TRBD1 (7 bases). Trimming pared 0 bases from V and 3 bases from J, leaving 20 bases between. The CDR3 loop spans 19 amino acids. Germline CDR1 SGHTA, CDR2 FQGTGA. The CDR3 region is CASSLTPSRFRGDTGELFF. As DNA, the CDR3 is TGTGCCAGCAGCTTAACCCCCTCTAGGTTCAGGGGGGACACCGGGGAGCTGTTTTTT.

This clonotype was counted between two and nine times. The genes are TRBV6-5 and TRBJ2-4, with 9 positions matching TRBD2. Germline-derived CDR1 and CDR2 are MNHEY and SVGAGI. V was clipped by 0 bases and J by 8 bases; unmatched bases: 5. The CDR3 length is 15 residues. CDR3 amino acids: CASSYSRGGAYIQYF. CDR3 DNA: TGTGCCAGCAGTTACTCCCGCGGGGGGGCATACATTCAGTACTTC.

The genes are TRBV7-8 and TRBJ2-7, with D possibly TRBD1 on 6 matching bases. With 4 bases removed from V and 5 bases from J, the gap between germline ends came to 15 bases. Germline V gene data show CDR1 as SGHVS and CDR2 as FQNEAQ. This CDR3 contains 14 residues. The CDR3 DNA reads as TGTGCCAGCAGCTCAAACAGGGAGTACGACGAGCAGTACTTC. It translates to CASSSNREYDEQYF.

This clonotype has just a few counts. The chain recombines TRBV12-3 or TRBV12-4 with TRBJ2-5, with D unresolved. The CDR3 length is 14 residues. V lost 1 base and J 1 base, leaving 7 bases between the germline ends. The CDR3 sequence is CASSLGFSQETQYF. The CDR3 DNA sequence: TGTGCCAGCAGTTTAGGCTTTTCCCAAGAGACCCAGTACTTC.

The rearrangement uses TRBV29-1 and TRBJ2-3; D may match TRBD1 or TRBD2 (7 bases each). Germline lookup yields CDR1 SQVTM and CDR2 ANQGSEA. The CDR3 loop spans 13 amino acids. The V end was cut by 8 bases, the J end by 6 bases, with 18 bases between. The CDR3 nucleotides are TGCAGCTCCGACAGGGCGGGAGCGGATACGCAGTATTTT. Its protein product is CSSDRAGADTQYF.

The sample holds one count of this clonotype. The chain combines TRBV5-1 with TRBJ2-5; 7 bases line up with TRBD1. Trimming took 3 bases from V and 2 from J; bases not matched to a gene: 7. The CDR3 is 15 residues long. Germline assignment: CDR1 SGHRS and CDR2 YFSETQ. The CDR3 DNA reads TGCGCCAGCAGCTCAAGGGGACAGTTTCAAGAGACCCAGTACTTC. This translates into CASSSRGQFQETQYF. Drawing the rest from reference TRBV5-1 and TRBJ2-5, the complete variable domain is KAGVTQTPRYLIKTRGQQVTLSCSPISGHRSVSWYQQTPGQGLQFLFEYFSETQRNKGNFPGRFSGRQFSNSRSEMNVSTLELGDSALYLCASSSRGQFQETQYFGPGTRLLVL.

Only a few counts were recorded for this clonotype. The rearrangement joins TRBV4-2 to TRBJ2-5; D gene unclear. The J call may be mistaken, given a closer DNA end match to TRBJ2-7. The CDR3 covers 14 residues. The V gene's germline CDR1 is LGHNA and CDR2 YNFKEQ. The CDR3 DNA reads as TGTGCCAGCAGTTACCGACGTACCATCTACGAGCAGTACTTC. Amino acids: CASSYRRTIYEQYF.

The chain carries TRBV29-1 and TRBJ2-2; 8 bases are shared with TRBD2. The CDR3 totals 14 residues. After removal of 3 bases from V and 1 base from J, the junction contained 1 base not matched to a gene. Germline V CDR1 and CDR2: SQVTM, ANQGSEA. The CDR3 spells CSVDLAGNTGELFF. As DNA, the CDR3 is TGCAGCGTTGATCTAGCGGGGAACACCGGGGAGCTGTTTTTT.

This chain uses TRBV9 with TRBJ2-1; no reliable D call. The DNA end favors TRBJ2-5, so the J call may be wrong. Germline V lookup: CDR1 SGDLS, CDR2 YYNGEE. The CDR3 is 12 amino acids. Written as DNA, the CDR3 is TGTGCCAGCAGCGTACCGTCAGAGACCCAGTACTTC. Its protein is CASSVPSETQYF.

The chain uses TRBV6-2 or TRBV6-3 and TRBJ1-1; D gene unclear. Germline V gene lookup returns CDR1 MNHEY and CDR2 SVGEGT. The CDR3 consists of 15 residues. Between the trimmed V and J ends, which lost 2 bases and 4 bases, there was a span of 14 bases. The CDR3 nucleotides are TGTGCCAGCAGTTACGGTGGTTTTCGTACCACTGAAGCTTTCTTT. Protein product: CASSYGGFRTTEAFF.

This clonotype was picked up many times. The V gene is TRBV20-1, the J gene TRBJ1-2; possibly TRBD1 for D (6 bases). V lost 3 bases, J lost 1 base, and 18 bases lay in between. Germline CDR1 reads DFQATT; CDR2 reads SNEGSKA (reference sequence). This CDR3 is built from 16 residues. The CDR3: CSAREGGVQGNYGYTF. CDR3 bases: TGCAGTGCTAGGGAGGGGGGTGTACAGGGTAACTATGGCTACACCTTC.

The chain uses TRBV15 and TRBJ2-1; 10 bases align to TRBD2. The tail of the sequence fits TRBJ2-5 better, so the J call may be wrong. Germline V CDR1 and CDR2: LNHNV, YYDKDF (reference sequence). The CDR3 loop spans 16 amino acids. CDR3 nucleotides: TGTGCCACCAGCAGAGTGGGACTAGCGCTTGGTGAGACCCAGTACTTC. As protein: CATSRVGLALGETQYF.

The chain employs TRBV30 and TRBJ2-5; 8 bases are shared with TRBD2. The J call is uncertain, as TRBJ2-1 better fits the DNA end. There are 12 residues in the CDR3. Germline V gene sequence: CDR1 GTSNPN, CDR2 SVGIG (reference sequence). CDR3 region: CAWSGRDNEQFF. The CDR3, as DNA: TGTGCCTGGAGCGGGAGGGACAATGAGCAGTTCTTC.

This chain uses TRBV18 with TRBJ2-5, with D perhaps given as TRBD1 or TRBD2 (5 bases each). Germline V CDR1 and CDR2: KGHSH, LQKENI. The CDR3 contains 15 residues. Trimming took 10 bases from V and 2 from J, leaving 20 bases between them. This CDR3 is CATQTIPGPQETQYF. The DNA for the CDR3 is TGTGCCACTCAAACAATCCCGGGACCGCAAGAGACCCAGTACTTC.